The TCR beta chain under discussion was sequenced for a study of graft-versus-host responses after intestinal transplantation. Looking at the study overall: Every one of the recipients received anti-thymocyte globulin induction and afterwards took tacrolimus and steroids for roughly three years. Whole-study results and caveats: Individuals carrying graft-donor T cell macrochimerism showed high graft-versus-host to host-versus-graft clonal ratios in allografts. Early post-transplant HvG declines were associated with peak circulating GvH clone levels.

The table came from immunoSEQ multiplex PCR; TCRdb's copy has only in-frame clones and leaves some out. Of tens of thousands of clones listed, approximately 94% are singletons. This CDR3 region has 15 residues. Germline V gene sequence: CDR1 SGHVS, CDR2 FNYEAQ. The V and J ends lost 1 base and 4 bases, in that order; junction bases with no gene match: 1. On this clone itself: Its cognate antigen is unknown.

Sequences were derived from unstimulated CD8+ T cells sorted from spleen or lymph node cells, sampled before intestinal transplant. The chain is built from TRBV7-6 and TRBJ2-2; 9 bases agree with TRBD1. The TCR comes from a human donor who received an intestinal transplant. The chain's CDR3 is CASSLGTGVTGELFF. DNA for the CDR3: TGTGCCAGCAGCTTAGGGACAGGGGTCACCGGGGAGCTGTTTTTT.